The 8 T cell receptor beta chains reported below all come from one sample, sequenced in a study of blood T cell repertoires in COVID-19. Profiling relied on immunoSEQ multiplex PCR, and the TCRdb table lists in-frame clones only, not all of them. This table holds around 300,000 clones, approximately 87% found once. Sequenced sample: peripheral blood. The receptors were sampled from a woman in her twenties or thirties with COVID-19, enrolled during active disease.

The chain employs TRBV18 and TRBJ2-1, with 15 nucleotides matching TRBD2. CDR3 length: 16 amino acids. With V trimmed by 3 bases and J by 4 bases, 1 base remained unmatched. Germline lookup yields CDR1 KGHSH and CDR2 LQKENI. DNA of the CDR3: TGTGCCAGCTCACCGGGGACTAGCGGGAGGTACAATGAGCAGTTCTTC. This gives the protein CASSPGTSGRYNEQFF.

The rearrangement uses TRBV6-6 and TRBJ1-2; D is unresolved. The CDR3 is made up of 14 amino acids. Germline CDR1 and CDR2: MNHNY and SVGAGI (reference sequence). V gave up 0 bases and J gave up 5 bases, with 10 bases separating them. CDR3 coding DNA: TGTGCCAGCAGTTACTCATTGGAGGGATATGGCTACACCTTC. Translated, it gives CASSYSLEGYGYTF.

This clone was seen just once. This chain joins TRBV7-9 and TRBJ2-5; maybe TRBD2 (5 bases). The DNA end favors TRBJ2-7, so the J call may be wrong. The CDR3 covers 16 residues. CDR1 is SEHNR and CDR2 is FQNEAQ in the germline V gene (reference sequence). The CDR3 sequence: CASSLVSGSLNYEQYF. Written as DNA, the CDR3 is TGTGCCAGCAGCTTAGTCAGCGGAAGTTTGAACTACGAGCAGTACTTC.

J is TRBJ1-6 and V is TRBV27; possibly TRBD1 for D (5 bases). The CDR3 runs 15 residues. The V and J ends lost 7 bases and 7 bases respectively, with 17 bases between them. Germline assignment: CDR1 MNHEY and CDR2 SMNVEV (reference sequence). CDR3 loop: CASTAGRSGNSPLHF. The DNA for the CDR3 is TGTGCCAGCACCGCGGGACGAAGTGGGAATTCACCCCTCCACTTT.

CDR3 DNA sequence: TGTGCCAGCAGCCCAAAACTAGCCGTGTCCTACAATGAGCAGTTCTTC. This gives the protein CASSPKLAVSYNEQFF. The genes are TRBV7-3 and TRBJ2-1, with D possibly being TRBD2 (6 bases). Germline CDR1 and CDR2: SGHTA and FQGTGA. CDR3 length: 16 residues. Trimming left V 5 bases short and J 1 base short, with 15 bases between.

The chain employs TRBV27 and TRBJ2-7, with 9 bases that match TRBD2. J lost 7 bases, V lost 5 bases, and 9 bases had no gene match. The V gene's germline CDR1 is MNHEY and CDR2 SMNVEV (reference sequence). This CDR3 is 14 amino acids long. CDR3 residues: CASSGVAGVREQYF. CDR3 DNA sequence: TGTGCCAGCAGTGGAGTAGCGGGAGTGCGAGAGCAGTACTTC.

This clone occurred a few times. The chain is built from TRBV7-9 and TRBJ1-4; 9 bases map to TRBD1. V shed 1 base, J shed 6 bases, and the junction held 3 bases outside the gene matches. The CDR3 has 15 amino acids. Germline V gene data show CDR1 as SEHNR and CDR2 as FQNEAQ (reference sequence). The CDR3 coding sequence is TGTGCCAGCAGCTTAGACGGACAGGGGTATGAAAAACTGTTTTTT. Protein sequence: CASSLDGQGYEKLFF. The full variable domain, its missing parts supplied by reference TRBV7-9 and TRBJ1-4, is DTGVSQNPRHKITKRGQNVTFRCDPISEHNRLYWYRQTLGQGPEFLTYFQNEAQLEKSRLLSDRFSAERPKGSFSTLEIQRTEQGDSAMYLCASSLDGQGYEKLFFGSGTQLSVL.

This clone was counted a single time. The gene calls are TRBV11-2 and TRBJ1-1; the D gene is possibly TRBD1 (6 bases). The V gene lost 4 bases and the J gene lost 10 bases, with 19 bases spanning the gap. The CDR3 is 14 amino acids. CDR1 and CDR2 (germline): SGHAT, FQNNGV. Written as DNA, the CDR3 is TGTGCCAGCAGCTCAGTAGTCGAGGTACAGGGAGCTTTCTTT. Protein: CASSSVVEVQGAFF.